These 22 T cell receptor beta chains originate from one sample sequenced in a study of T cell repertoires in cytomegalovirus infection. One entry per CDR3 protein results from TCRdb running MiXCR on the reads. The sample lists roughly 230,000 distinct CDR3 sequences, roughly 23% occurring once. Input material: CD8+ T cells from PBMCs. These receptors all stem from a human donor in good health (CMV status not recorded). Some clones in this sample may be carry-over from other donors' samples.

There are many counts of this clonotype. The rearrangement joins TRBV28 to TRBJ1-3, with unresolved D. Trimming pared 3 bases from V and 0 bases from J, leaving 12 bases between. From germline, CDR1 is MDHEN and CDR2 SYDVKM. The CDR3 is 16 amino acids. The CDR3 here is CASSFLIRGSGNTIYF. The CDR3 DNA reads as TGTGCCAGCAGTTTTCTTATCCGGGGCTCTGGAAACACCATATATTTT. Supplemented by reference TRBV28 and TRBJ1-3, the full variable domain reads DVKVTQSSRYLVKRTGEKVFLECVQDMDHENMFWYRQDPGLGLRLIYFSYDVKMKEKGDIPEGYSVSREKKERFSLILESASTNQTSMYLCASSFLIRGSGNTIYFGEGSWLTVV.

The CDR3 is CSVGRAGAYNEQFF. Written as DNA, the CDR3 is TGCAGCGTTGGGAGAGCGGGGGCCTACAATGAGCAGTTCTTC. J is TRBJ2-1 and V is TRBV29-1; 8 bases map to TRBD2. The germline V gene has CDR1 SQVTM and CDR2 ANQGSEA. V gave up 4 bases and J gave up 2 bases; unmatched junction bases: 4. The CDR3 totals 14 residues.

This clonotype was recorded many times. The rearrangement uses TRBV28 and TRBJ1-1; the D gene is possibly TRBD1 (5 bases). Between the trimmed V and J ends, which lost 3 bases and 8 bases, there was a span of 13 bases. This CDR3 has 13 amino acids. Germline CDR1 and CDR2: MDHEN and SYDVKM. CDR3 loop: CASSLGQELEAFF. DNA of the CDR3: TGTGCCAGCAGTTTGGGGCAGGAACTCGAAGCTTTCTTT.

The chain is built from TRBV4-1 and TRBJ2-7, with D perhaps matching TRBD2 (6 bases). Germline lookup yields CDR1 MGHRA and CDR2 YSYEKL. The CDR3 covers 17 residues. The germline V and J ends were trimmed by 4 bases and 5 bases, with 24 bases remaining between them. CDR3 in amino acids: CASSRAPLPGTGDEQYF. DNA of the CDR3: TGCGCCAGCAGCCGAGCACCCCTCCCGGGGACGGGGGACGAGCAGTACTTC.

As to this clonotype: This may be a read error, as it is one base from a much larger clone. The chain couples TRBV27 to TRBJ1-2, with D unresolved. This CDR3 contains 15 residues. Germline assignment: CDR1 MNHEY and CDR2 SMNVEV (reference sequence). CDR3 in amino acids: CASSLLGSGINGYSF. CDR3 bases: TGTGCCAGCAGTTTACTAGGGTCGGGAATCAATGGCTACTCCTTC.

This clonotype was detected many times. CDR3 sequence (DNA): TGTGCCAGCAGCTTGTTGGTTTACTACGAGCAGTACTTC. Its translation: CASSLLVYYEQYF. V is TRBV5-8 and J is TRBJ2-7; unclear D gene. This CDR3 region has 13 residues. Trimming left V 1 base short and J 3 bases short, with 8 bases between. CDR1 is SGHTS and CDR2 is YDEGEE in the germline V gene.

The rearrangement uses TRBV29-1 and TRBJ2-1, with unresolved D. CDR1 SQVTM and CDR2 ANQGSEA come from the germline V gene. V was cut by 8 bases and J by 5 bases, with 22 bases left in between. CDR3 length: 15 amino acids. CDR3 loop: CSLRSWGTENNEQFF. CDR3 DNA sequence: TGCAGCCTCCGATCGTGGGGAACCGAGAACAATGAGCAGTTCTTC.

This clonotype was recorded a few times. The chain combines TRBV20-1 with TRBJ1-2; D is uncertain. The CDR3 consists of 9 residues. Trimming took off 5 bases at V and 5 bases at J, with 3 bases between the two ends. The germline V gene encodes CDR1 DFQATT and CDR2 SNEGSKA (reference sequence). CDR3 protein: CSAFYGYTF. CDR3 coding DNA: TGCAGTGCTTTTTATGGCTACACCTTC.

This clonotype was counted at least ten times. The chain joins TRBV28 to TRBJ2-5; D gene ambiguous. The CDR3 consists of 14 residues. The ends were cut back, 4 bases at V and 4 bases at J, with 13 bases in the middle. Germline CDR1 reads MDHEN; CDR2 reads SYDVKM. CDR3 nucleotide sequence: TGTGCCAGCAGTTCCTCACCCGTAAGAGAGACCCAGTACTTC. Protein product: CASSSSPVRETQYF.

This clonotype came up many times. The J gene is TRBJ2-7, the V gene TRBV7-9; either TRBD1 or TRBD2 may supply D (5 bases each). Trimming removed 5 bases from V and 0 bases from J, with 17 bases in between. CDR3 length: 16 amino acids. Germline V gives CDR1 SEHNR, CDR2 FQNEAQ (reference sequence). The CDR3 loop reads CASSQLGTSSSYEQYF. In nucleotides, the CDR3 is TGTGCCAGCAGCCAACTCGGGACGTCCAGCTCCTACGAGCAGTACTTC.

The CDR3 sequence: CASSWTGGAAEAFF. CDR3 bases: TGTGCCAGCAGTTGGACAGGGGGCGCCGCTGAAGCTTTCTTT. This chain connects TRBV28 to TRBJ1-1; TRBD1 aligns across 11 bases. Germline V lookup: CDR1 MDHEN, CDR2 SYDVKM. V shed 4 bases, J shed 6 bases, and the junction held 4 bases outside the gene matches. The CDR3 has 14 amino acids.

In its sample, this clonotype was seen a few times. This sequence joins TRBV28 and TRBJ2-5; 10 bases fit TRBD2. With V trimmed by 7 bases and J by 9 bases, 20 bases remained unmatched. CDR1 MDHEN and CDR2 SYDVKM come from the germline V gene. This CDR3 spans 17 amino acids. The CDR3 sequence: CASTQIRLAGAGGAQYF. The CDR3 DNA is TGTGCCAGCACTCAAATCCGGCTAGCGGGGGCGGGAGGGGCCCAGTACTTC.

The rearrangement joins TRBV6-6 to TRBJ1-2; 9 bases are a match to TRBD1. The CDR3 contains 16 residues. CDR1 and CDR2 (germline): MNHNY, SVGAGI (reference sequence). V dropped 5 bases and J dropped 8; count of bases not matched to a gene: 15. The CDR3: CASSPGQGPSTGGYTF. Here the CDR3 DNA reads TGTGCCAGCAGTCCGGGACAGGGACCGAGTACCGGGGGCTACACCTTC.

The chain is built from TRBV29-1 and TRBJ2-1, with TRBD1 matching over 11 bases. CDR1 SQVTM and CDR2 ANQGSEA come from the germline V gene. Trimming cost V 3 bases and J 8 bases; bases outside gene matches: 3. This CDR3 has 13 amino acids. The CDR3 loop reads CSVEWTGGYEQFF. The DNA for the CDR3 is TGCAGCGTTGAGTGGACAGGGGGCTATGAGCAGTTCTTC.

The chain links TRBV30 to TRBJ1-1; TRBD1 matches at 7 bases. The J segment lost 3 bases and the V segment lost 3 bases, leaving 4 bases of the junction unmatched. The CDR3 is 13 residues long. CDR1 is GTSNPN, CDR2 SVGIG, per germline (reference sequence). The CDR3 spells CAWSSTGDTEAFF. For the CDR3, the DNA is TGTGCCTGGAGCAGTACAGGGGACACTGAAGCTTTCTTT.

In this sample, this clonotype turned up many times. This sequence joins TRBV7-2 and TRBJ1-1; no definite D call. V lost 0 bases to trimming and J lost 1 base, with 3 bases between them. The CDR3 covers 13 residues. Germline V gene sequence: CDR1 SGHTA, CDR2 FQGNSA. As DNA, the CDR3 is TGTGCCAGCAGCTTAGCCCCGAACACTGAAGCTTTCTTT. Its protein is CASSLAPNTEAFF.

This clonotype was observed many times. The gene calls are TRBV7-9 and TRBJ2-2; TRBD1 might be the D (6 bases). Between the trimmed V and J ends, which lost 3 bases and 0 bases, there was a span of 8 bases. Per the germline V gene, CDR1 is SEHNR and CDR2 is FQNEAQ (reference sequence). This CDR3 comprises 15 residues. CDR3 sequence reads: CASSFGTPNTGELFF. Here the CDR3 DNA reads TGTGCCAGCAGCTTCGGGACACCGAACACCGGGGAGCTGTTTTTT.

This chain connects TRBV11-2 to TRBJ1-1; perhaps TRBD1 as D (5 bases). Germline-derived CDR1 and CDR2 are SGHAT and FQNNGV. Trimming removed 5 bases at V and 1 base at J, with 8 bases between. The CDR3 has 13 residues. The CDR3 region is CASSPQENTEAFF. In DNA form, the CDR3 reads TGTGCCAGCAGCCCACAGGAGAACACTGAAGCTTTCTTT.

The chain carries TRBV19 and TRBJ2-3; D perhaps matches TRBD2 (5 bases). CDR3 length: 14 residues. Germline V gene lookup returns CDR1 LNHDA and CDR2 SQIVND (reference sequence). Trimming left V 4 bases short and J 5 bases short, with 13 bases between. The CDR3 nucleotides are TGTGCCAGTAGTACGCGGACTCTTCGAGATACGCAGTATTTT. It is translated as CASSTRTLRDTQYF.

CDR3 bases: TGCGCCAGCAGTCTGGGACACCGTAATGAAAAACTGTTTTTT. It specifies CASSLGHRNEKLFF. The chain has TRBV23-1 and TRBJ1-4; TRBD1 might be the D (6 bases). TRBV23-1 falls under the ORF class, with uncertain function. This CDR3 is 14 amino acids long. V was shortened by 4 bases and J by 4 bases, with 10 bases between the two germline ends.

This clonotype came up a few times. The chain carries TRBV19 and TRBJ2-1; D not resolved. The CDR3 has 14 amino acids. V lost 2 bases, J lost 4 bases, and 9 bases lay in between. Germline V gene sequence: CDR1 LNHDA, CDR2 SQIVND (reference sequence). CDR3 region: CASSIRQSYNEQFF. CDR3 DNA sequence: TGTGCCAGTAGTATAAGGCAATCGTACAATGAGCAGTTCTTC.

This clonotype was found many times. The chain recombines TRBV7-6 with TRBJ2-1; TRBD1 might be the D (5 bases). The CDR3 is made up of 13 amino acids. V lost 5 bases to trimming and J lost 5 bases, with 10 bases between them. Germline V gene sequence: CDR1 SGHVS, CDR2 FNYEAQ. The DNA of the CDR3 is TGTGCCAGCAGCCCCGACAGAAACAATGAGCAGTTCTTC. Translating it yields CASSPDRNNEQFF.